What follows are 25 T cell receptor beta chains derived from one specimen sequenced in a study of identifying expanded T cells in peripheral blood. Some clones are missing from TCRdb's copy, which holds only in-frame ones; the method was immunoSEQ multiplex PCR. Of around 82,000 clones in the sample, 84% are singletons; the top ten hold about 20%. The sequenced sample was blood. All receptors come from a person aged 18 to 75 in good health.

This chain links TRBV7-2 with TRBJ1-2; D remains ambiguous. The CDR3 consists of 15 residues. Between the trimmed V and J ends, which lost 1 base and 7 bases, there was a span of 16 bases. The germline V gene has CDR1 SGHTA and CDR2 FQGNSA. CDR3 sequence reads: CASSLVAAGNGGYTF. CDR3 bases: TGTGCCAGCAGCTTAGTGGCAGCTGGGAACGGTGGCTACACCTTC.

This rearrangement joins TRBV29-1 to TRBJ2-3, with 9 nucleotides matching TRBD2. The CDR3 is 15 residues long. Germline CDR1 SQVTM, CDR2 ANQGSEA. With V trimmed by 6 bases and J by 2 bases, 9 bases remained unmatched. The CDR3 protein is CSVGPGLAFTDTQYF. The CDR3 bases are TGCAGCGTAGGGCCGGGACTAGCTTTCACAGATACGCAGTATTTT.

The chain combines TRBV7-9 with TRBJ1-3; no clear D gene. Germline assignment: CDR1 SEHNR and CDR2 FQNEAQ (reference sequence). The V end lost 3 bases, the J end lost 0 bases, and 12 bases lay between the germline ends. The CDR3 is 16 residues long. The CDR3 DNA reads TGTGCCAGCAGCTTTTATCAGAACCACTCTGGAAACACCATATATTTT. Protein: CASSFYQNHSGNTIYF.

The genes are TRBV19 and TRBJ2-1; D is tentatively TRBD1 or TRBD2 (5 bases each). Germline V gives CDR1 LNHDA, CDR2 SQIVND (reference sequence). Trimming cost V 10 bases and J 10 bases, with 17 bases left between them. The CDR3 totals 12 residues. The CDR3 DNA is TGTGCCACTAATATGGGGGTGAACGAGCAGTTCTTC. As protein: CATNMGVNEQFF.

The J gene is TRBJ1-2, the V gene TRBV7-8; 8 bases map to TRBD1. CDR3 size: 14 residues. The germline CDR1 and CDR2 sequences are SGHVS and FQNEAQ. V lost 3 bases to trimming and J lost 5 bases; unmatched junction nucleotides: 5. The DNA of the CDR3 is TGTGCCAGCAGCTTCGGACAGGGAGGATATGGCTACACCTTC. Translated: CASSFGQGGYGYTF.

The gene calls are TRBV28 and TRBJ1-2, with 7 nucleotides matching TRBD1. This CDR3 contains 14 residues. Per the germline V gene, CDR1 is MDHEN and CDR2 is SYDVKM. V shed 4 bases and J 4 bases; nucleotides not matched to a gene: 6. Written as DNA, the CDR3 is TGTGCCAGCAGTTCGACAGGGTTGGGCTATGGCTACACCTTC. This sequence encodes CASSSTGLGYGYTF.

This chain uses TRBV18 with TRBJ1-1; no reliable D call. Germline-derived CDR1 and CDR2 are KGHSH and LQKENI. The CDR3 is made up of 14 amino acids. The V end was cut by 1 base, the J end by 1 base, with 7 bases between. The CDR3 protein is CASSPLAGNTEAFF. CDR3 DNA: TGTGCCAGCTCACCACTTGCGGGGAACACTGAAGCTTTCTTT.

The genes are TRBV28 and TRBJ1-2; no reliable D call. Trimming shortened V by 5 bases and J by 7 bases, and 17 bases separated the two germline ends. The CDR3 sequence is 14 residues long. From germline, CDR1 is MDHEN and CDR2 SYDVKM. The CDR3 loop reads CASSPQLSLGGYTF. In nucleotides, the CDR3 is TGTGCCAGCAGTCCCCAATTGAGCCTTGGTGGCTACACCTTC.

CDR3 coding DNA: TGTGCCACTACTTTAGCGGGAGTTAGCTACGAGCAGTACTTC. Its translation: CATTLAGVSYEQYF. The rearrangement joins TRBV5-4 to TRBJ2-7; 9 nucleotides line up with TRBD2. CDR3 length: 14 residues. V lost 9 bases, J lost 3 bases, and 10 bases stayed unmatched. From germline, CDR1 is SGHNT and CDR2 YYREEE (reference sequence).

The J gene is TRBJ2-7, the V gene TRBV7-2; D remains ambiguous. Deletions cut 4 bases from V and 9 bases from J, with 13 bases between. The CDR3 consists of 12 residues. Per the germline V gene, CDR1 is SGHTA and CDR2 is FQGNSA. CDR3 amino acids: CASSSPTLGQYF. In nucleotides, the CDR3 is TGTGCCAGCAGCTCCCCTACCTTGGGGCAGTACTTC. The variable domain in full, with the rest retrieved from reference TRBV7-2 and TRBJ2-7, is GAGVSQSPSNKVTEKGKDVELRCDPISGHTALYWYRQSLGQGLEFLIYFQGNSAPDKSGLPSDRFSAERTGGSVSTLTIQRTQQEDSAVYLCASSSPTLGQYFGPGTRLTVT.

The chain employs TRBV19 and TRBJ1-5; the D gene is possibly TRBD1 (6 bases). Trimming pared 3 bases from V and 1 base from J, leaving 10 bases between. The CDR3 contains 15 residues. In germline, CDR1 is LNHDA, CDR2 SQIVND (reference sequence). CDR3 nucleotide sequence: TGTGCCAGTAGTATCCTCCAGGGGAGCAATCAGCCCCAGCATTTT. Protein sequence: CASSILQGSNQPQHF.

CDR3 amino acids: CASSPSGTGELFF. Written as DNA, the CDR3 is TGTGCCAGCAGCCCTAGTGGAACCGGGGAGCTGTTTTTT. V and J are TRBV7-3 and TRBJ2-2; D unresolved. From germline, CDR1 is SGHTA and CDR2 FQGTGA. Trimming shortened V by 5 bases and J by 5 bases, and 9 bases separated the two germline ends. The CDR3 runs to 13 residues.

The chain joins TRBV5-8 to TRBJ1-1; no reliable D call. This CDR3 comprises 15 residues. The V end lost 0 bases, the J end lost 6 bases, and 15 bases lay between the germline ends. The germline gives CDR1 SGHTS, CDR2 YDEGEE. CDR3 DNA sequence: TGTGCCAGCAGCTTGGAGGGCCTGGGGATTGCTGAAGCTTTCTTT. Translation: CASSLEGLGIAEAFF. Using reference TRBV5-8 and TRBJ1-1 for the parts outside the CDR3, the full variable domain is EAGVTQSPTHLIKTRGQQATLRCSPISGHTSVYWYQQALGLGLQFLLWYDEGEERNRGNFPPRFSGRQFPNYSSELNVNALELEDSALYLCASSLEGLGIAEAFFGQGTRLTVV.

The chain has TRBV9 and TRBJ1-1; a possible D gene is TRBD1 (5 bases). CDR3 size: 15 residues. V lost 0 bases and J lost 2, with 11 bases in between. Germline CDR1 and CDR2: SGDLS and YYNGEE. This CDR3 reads CASSVGGTVNTEAFF. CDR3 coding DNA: TGTGCCAGCAGCGTAGGGGGGACGGTCAACACTGAAGCTTTCTTT.

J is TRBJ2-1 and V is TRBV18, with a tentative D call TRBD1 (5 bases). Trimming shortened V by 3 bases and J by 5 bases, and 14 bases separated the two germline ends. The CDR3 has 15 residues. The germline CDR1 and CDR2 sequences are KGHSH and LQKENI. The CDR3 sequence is CASSPPTDSNNEQFF. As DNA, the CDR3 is TGTGCCAGCTCACCCCCGACAGACTCTAACAATGAGCAGTTCTTC.

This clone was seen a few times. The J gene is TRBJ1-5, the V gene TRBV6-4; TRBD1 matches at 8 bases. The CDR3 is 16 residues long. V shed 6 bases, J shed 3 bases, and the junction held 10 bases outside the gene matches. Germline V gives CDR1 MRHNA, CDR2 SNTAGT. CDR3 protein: CASRANVDRVNQPQHF. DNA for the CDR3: TGTGCCAGCAGAGCCAACGTGGACAGGGTCAATCAGCCCCAGCATTTT.

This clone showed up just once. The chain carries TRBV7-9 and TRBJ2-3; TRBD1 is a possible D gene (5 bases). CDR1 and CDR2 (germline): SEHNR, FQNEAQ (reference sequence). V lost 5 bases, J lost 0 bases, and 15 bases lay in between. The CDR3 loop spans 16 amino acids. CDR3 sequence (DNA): TGTGCCAGCAGCGAGTGGACATTAACTAGCACAGATACGCAGTATTTT. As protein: CASSEWTLTSTDTQYF.

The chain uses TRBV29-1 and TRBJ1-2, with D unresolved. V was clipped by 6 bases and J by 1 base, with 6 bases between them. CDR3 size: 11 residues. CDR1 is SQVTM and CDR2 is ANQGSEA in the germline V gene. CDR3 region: CSVQINYGYTF. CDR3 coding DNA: TGCAGCGTACAGATTAACTATGGCTACACCTTC.

CDR3 nucleotide sequence: TGTGCCAGCAGCCAATACGGGACCGTAGGGGAAAAACTGTTTTTT. Its translation: CASSQYGTVGEKLFF. The chain is built from TRBV4-2 and TRBJ1-4; possibly TRBD1 for D (5 bases). V was clipped by 2 bases and J by 8 bases, with 15 bases between them. Germline-derived CDR1 and CDR2 are LGHNA and YNFKEQ. The CDR3 has 15 amino acids.

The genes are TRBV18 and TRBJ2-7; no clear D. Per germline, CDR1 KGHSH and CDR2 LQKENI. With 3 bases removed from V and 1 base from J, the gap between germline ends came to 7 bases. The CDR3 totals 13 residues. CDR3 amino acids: CASSPASSYEQYF. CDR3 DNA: TGTGCCAGCTCACCTGCTAGTTCCTACGAGCAGTACTTC.

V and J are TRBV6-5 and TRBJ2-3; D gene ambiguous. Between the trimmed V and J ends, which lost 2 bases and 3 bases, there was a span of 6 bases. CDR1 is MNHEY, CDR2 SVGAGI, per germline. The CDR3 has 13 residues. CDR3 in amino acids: CASSYEGTDTQYF. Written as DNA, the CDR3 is TGTGCCAGCAGTTACGAAGGGACAGATACGCAGTATTTT.

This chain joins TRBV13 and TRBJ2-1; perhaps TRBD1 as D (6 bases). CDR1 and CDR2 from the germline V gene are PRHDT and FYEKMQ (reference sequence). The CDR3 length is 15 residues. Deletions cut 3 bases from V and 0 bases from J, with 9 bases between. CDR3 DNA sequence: TGTGCCAGCAGCTTTAGGGGGAGCTCCTACAATGAGCAGTTCTTC. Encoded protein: CASSFRGSSYNEQFF.

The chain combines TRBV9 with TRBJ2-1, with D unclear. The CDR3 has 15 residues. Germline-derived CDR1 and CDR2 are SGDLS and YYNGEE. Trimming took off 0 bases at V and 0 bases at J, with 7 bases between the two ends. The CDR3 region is CASSVVPSSYNEQFF. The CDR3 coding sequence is TGTGCCAGCAGCGTAGTTCCGAGCTCCTACAATGAGCAGTTCTTC.

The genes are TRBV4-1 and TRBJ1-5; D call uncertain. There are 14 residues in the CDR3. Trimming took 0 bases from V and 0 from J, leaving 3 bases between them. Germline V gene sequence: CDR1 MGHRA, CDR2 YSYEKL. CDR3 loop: CASSQDNSNQPQHF. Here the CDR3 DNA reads TGCGCCAGCAGCCAAGATAATAGCAATCAGCCCCAGCATTTT.

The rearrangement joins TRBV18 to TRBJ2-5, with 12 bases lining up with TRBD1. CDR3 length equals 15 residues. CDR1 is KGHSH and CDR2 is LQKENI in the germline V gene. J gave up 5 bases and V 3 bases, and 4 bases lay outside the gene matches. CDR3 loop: CASSPGTGGFETQYF. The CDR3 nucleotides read TGTGCCAGCTCACCCGGGACAGGGGGCTTTGAGACCCAGTACTTC.